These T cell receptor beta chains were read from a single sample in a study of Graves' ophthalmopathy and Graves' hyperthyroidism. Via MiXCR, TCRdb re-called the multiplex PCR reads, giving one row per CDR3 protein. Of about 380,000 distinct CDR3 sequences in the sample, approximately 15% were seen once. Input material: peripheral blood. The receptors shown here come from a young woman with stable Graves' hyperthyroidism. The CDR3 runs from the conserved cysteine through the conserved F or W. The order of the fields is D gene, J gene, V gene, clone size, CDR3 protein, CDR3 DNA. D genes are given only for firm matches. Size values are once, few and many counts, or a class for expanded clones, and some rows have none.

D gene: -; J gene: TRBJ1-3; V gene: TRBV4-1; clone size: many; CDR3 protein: CASSQGAGNSGNTIYF; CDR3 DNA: TGCGCCAGCAGCCAAGGCGCAGGGAACTCTGGAAACACCATATATTTT
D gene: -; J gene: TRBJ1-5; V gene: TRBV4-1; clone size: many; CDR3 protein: CASSRTLGVSNQPQHF; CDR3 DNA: TGCGCCAGCAGCCGGACCTTGGGAGTTAGCAATCAGCCCCAGCATTTT
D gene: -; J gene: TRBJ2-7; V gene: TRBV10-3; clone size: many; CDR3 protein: CAISETAATEQYF; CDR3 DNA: TGTGCCATCAGTGAGACGGCAGCCACCGAGCAGTACTTC
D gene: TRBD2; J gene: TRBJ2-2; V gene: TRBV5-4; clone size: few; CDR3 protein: CASSFGLSGGWTGELFF; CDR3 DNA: TGTGCCAGCAGCTTTGGGCTGAGCGGGGGCTGGACCGGGGAGCTGTTTTTT
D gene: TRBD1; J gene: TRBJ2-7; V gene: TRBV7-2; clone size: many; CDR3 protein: CASSFEGQGSYEQYF; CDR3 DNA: TGTGCCAGCAGCTTTGAGGGACAGGGCTCCTACGAGCAGTACTTC
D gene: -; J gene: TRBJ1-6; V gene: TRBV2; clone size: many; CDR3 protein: CASSDVPGVTPLHF; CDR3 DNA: TGTGCCAGCAGCGATGTGCCTGGGGTCACACCCCTCCACTTT
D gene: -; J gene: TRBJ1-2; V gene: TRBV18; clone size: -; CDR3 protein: CASSPGTNCGYTF; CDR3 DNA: TGTGCCAGCTCACCGGGCACAAACTGTGGCTACACCTTC
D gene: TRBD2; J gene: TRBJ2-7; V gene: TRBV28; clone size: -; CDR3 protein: CASSTGTSGRYEQYF; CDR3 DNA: TGTGCCAGCAGTACAGGGACTAGCGGGAGATACGAGCAGTACTTC
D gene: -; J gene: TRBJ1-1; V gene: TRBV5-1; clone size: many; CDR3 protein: CASSFQGTVNTEAFF; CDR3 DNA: TGCGCCAGCAGCTTTCAGGGGACGGTGAACACTGAAGCTTTCTTT
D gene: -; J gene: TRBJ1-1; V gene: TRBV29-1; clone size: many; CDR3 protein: CSVDLGPEAFF; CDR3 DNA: TGCAGCGTTGATTTGGGACCTGAAGCTTTCTTT
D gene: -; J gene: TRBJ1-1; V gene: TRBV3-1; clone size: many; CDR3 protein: CASRDQGAETEAFF; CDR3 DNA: TGTGCCAGCAGGGATCAGGGTGCCGAAACTGAAGCTTTCTTT
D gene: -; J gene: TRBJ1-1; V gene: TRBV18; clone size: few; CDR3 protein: CASAQDGYTEAFF; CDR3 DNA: TGTGCCAGCGCACAAGACGGCTACACTGAAGCTTTCTTT
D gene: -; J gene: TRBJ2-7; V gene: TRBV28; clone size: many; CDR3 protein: CASRPTQGSTYEQYF; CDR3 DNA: TGTGCCAGCAGACCCACCCAGGGATCCACCTACGAGCAGTACTTC
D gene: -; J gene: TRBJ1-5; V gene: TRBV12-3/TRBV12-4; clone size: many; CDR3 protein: CASSLAGRGQPQHF; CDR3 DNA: TGTGCCAGCAGTTTAGCAGGAAGGGGGCAGCCCCAGCATTTT
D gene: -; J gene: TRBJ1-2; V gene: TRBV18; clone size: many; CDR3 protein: CASSPPGYGYTF; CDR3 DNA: TGTGCCAGCTCACCACCGGGGTATGGCTACACCTTC
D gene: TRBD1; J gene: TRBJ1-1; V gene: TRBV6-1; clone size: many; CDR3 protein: CASGQEGGLGTEAFF; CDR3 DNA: TGTGCCAGCGGACAGGAGGGGGGGTTGGGCACTGAAGCTTTCTTT
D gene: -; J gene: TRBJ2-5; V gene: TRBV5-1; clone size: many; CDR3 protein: CASSFSTRETQYF; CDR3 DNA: TGCGCCAGCAGCTTTTCTACTAGGGAGACCCAGTACTTC
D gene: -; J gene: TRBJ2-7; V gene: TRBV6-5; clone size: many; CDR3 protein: CASRSHPDRTYEQYF; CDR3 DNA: TGTGCCAGCAGGTCCCATCCGGACAGAACCTACGAGCAGTACTTC
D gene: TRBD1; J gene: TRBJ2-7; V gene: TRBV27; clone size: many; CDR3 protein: CASRRTGVDEQYF; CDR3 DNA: TGTGCCAGCAGGAGGACAGGGGTGGACGAGCAGTACTTC
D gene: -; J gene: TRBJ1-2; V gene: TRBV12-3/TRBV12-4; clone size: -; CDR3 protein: CASNRSGLANYGYTF; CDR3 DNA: TGTGCCAGCAACAGATCAGGTCTAGCTAACTATGGTTACACCTTC
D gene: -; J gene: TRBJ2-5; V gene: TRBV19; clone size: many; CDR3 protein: CASSIERADQETQYF; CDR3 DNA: TGTGCCAGTAGTATAGAGAGGGCAGATCAAGAGACCCAGTACTTC
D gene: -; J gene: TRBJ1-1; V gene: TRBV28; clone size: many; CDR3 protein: CASRFRGLNTEAFF; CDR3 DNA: TGTGCCAGCAGGTTCAGGGGCCTCAACACTGAAGCTTTCTTT
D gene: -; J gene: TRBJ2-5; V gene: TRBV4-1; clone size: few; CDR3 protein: CASSQHRTANFQETQYF; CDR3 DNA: TGCGCCAGCAGCCAACATAGGACAGCGAACTTCCAAGAGACCCAGTACTTC
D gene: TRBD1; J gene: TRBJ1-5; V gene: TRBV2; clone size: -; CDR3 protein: CASSHRDRGRRVNQPQHF; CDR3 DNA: TGTGCCAGCAGTCACCGGGACAGGGGCCGGCGGGTAAATCAGCCCCAGCATTTT
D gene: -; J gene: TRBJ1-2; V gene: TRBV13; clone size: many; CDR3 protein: CASSLLKRNYGYTF; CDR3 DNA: TGTGCCAGCAGCCTCCTCAAACGCAACTATGGCTACACCTTC
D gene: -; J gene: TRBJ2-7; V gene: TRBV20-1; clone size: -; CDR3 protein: CSARSPNEQYF; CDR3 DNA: TGCAGTGCTAGATCCCCCAACGAGCAGTACTTC
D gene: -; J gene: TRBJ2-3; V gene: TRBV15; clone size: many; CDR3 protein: CATSREGLFTDTQYF; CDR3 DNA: TGTGCCACCAGCAGAGAGGGACTGTTCACAGATACGCAGTATTTT
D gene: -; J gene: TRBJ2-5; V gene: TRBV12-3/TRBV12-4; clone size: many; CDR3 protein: CASSLAGGWETQHF; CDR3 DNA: TGTGCCAGCAGTTTAGCGGGAGGTTGGGAGACCCAGCACTTC
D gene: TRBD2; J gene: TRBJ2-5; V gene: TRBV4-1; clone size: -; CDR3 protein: CASSQALASGQETQYF; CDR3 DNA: TGCGCCAGCAGCCAAGCTTTAGCTAGCGGCCAAGAGACCCAGTACTTC